This T cell receptor (beta chain) was found in a study of blood T cells in healthy people across ages. Study-wide results and caveats: Because donor CMV status was unknown, expanded clonotype changes were possibly confounded. Higher diversity, along with more naive CD4+ cells, distinguished long-lived donors from aged donors.

The ends were cut back, 1 base at V and 3 bases at J, with 7 bases in the middle. The germline CDR1 and CDR2 sequences are LNHNV and YYDKDF (reference sequence). The CDR3 runs to 14 residues. Details on this clonotype: Its specificity is unknown.

A sample-barcoded 5' primer and a J-beta primer mix were used in a second PCR of roughly 7 to 11 cycles. Each sample provided no less than 3 million CDR3-containing paired-end reads. TCRdb ran MiXCR on the 5' RACE reads and lists one entry per CDR3 protein. The sample shows around 2 million distinct CDR3 sequences, roughly two fifths of them seen only once. The sample comprised blood. The gene calls are TRBV15 and TRBJ2-1; no firm D call. The TCR originated in a human donor in good health. The CDR3, as DNA: TGTGCCACCAGCAGAGTGGGCAGCTACAATGAGCAGTTCTTC. Amino acid sequence: CATSRVGSYNEQFF.